One sample yielded the 25 T cell receptor beta chains listed below, sequenced in a study of cytomegalovirus exposure and HLA in healthy donors. PCR employed 60 Vbeta and 13 Jbeta primers. TCRdb's table, derived via immunoSEQ multiplex PCR, lists solely in-frame clones and lacks some. The table includes roughly 150,000 clones, over 65% detected once. The sequenced sample consisted of PBMCs. The receptors come from a man younger than 35 in good health and CMV-seropositive.

The rearrangement joins TRBV5-6 to TRBJ2-1, with TRBD2 as a possible D gene (5 bases). Germline values: CDR1 SGHDT, CDR2 YYEEEE. The CDR3 has 16 amino acids. The ends were cut back, 4 bases at V and 14 bases at J, with 28 bases in the middle. DNA of the CDR3: TGTGCCAGCAGCGCTGATAGATTGTGGGATACAATGAGGGAGTTCTTC. Translated, it gives CASSADRLWDTMREFF.

The chain recombines TRBV10-2 with TRBJ2-3; 7 bases are shared with TRBD1. The CDR3 loop spans 15 amino acids. V was clipped by 2 bases and J by 4 bases; unmatched bases: 6. Germline V gives CDR1 WSHSY, CDR2 SAAADI. CDR3 loop: CASSERPGGADTQYF. DNA for the CDR3: TGCGCCAGCAGTGAGAGGCCAGGGGGTGCAGATACGCAGTATTTT.

The gene calls are TRBV11-3 and TRBJ1-4; TRBD1 matches 9 bases. This CDR3 spans 18 amino acids. Trimming removed 4 bases from V and 4 bases from J; junction bases left unmatched: 13. Germline CDR1 reads SGHNT; CDR2 reads YENEEA. CDR3 sequence: CASSWEGTGKEVNEKLFF. The DNA for the CDR3 is TGTGCCAGCAGCTGGGAAGGGACAGGGAAAGAGGTTAATGAAAAACTGTTTTTT.

The chain couples TRBV7-8 to TRBJ2-3; tentative D call: TRBD2 (6 bases). The V and J ends lost 5 bases and 8 bases respectively, with 17 bases between them. The CDR3 has 14 amino acids. Germline V gene sequence: CDR1 SGHVS, CDR2 FQNEAQ. In nucleotides, the CDR3 is TGTGCCAGCAGCATGGGGACCCTCGGGGGTACGCAGTATTTT. Its protein product is CASSMGTLGGTQYF.

J is TRBJ1-4 and V is TRBV5-1, with 10 bases that match TRBD1. The CDR3 extends over 17 amino acids. Germline V CDR1 and CDR2: SGHRS, YFSETQ. The ends lost 4 bases at V and 5 bases at J; junction bases unmatched: 11. The CDR3 DNA is TGCGCCAGCAGCCCCGGGACAGGGGCAGGGGGCAATGAAAAACTGTTTTTT. It specifies CASSPGTGAGGNEKLFF.

This clone was counted a few times. The V and J genes are TRBV7-2 and TRBJ1-4; 7 positions agree with TRBD1. J lost 8 bases, V lost 2 bases, and 8 bases had no gene match. Germline V gene data show CDR1 as SGHTA and CDR2 as FQGNSA. CDR3 length: 15 residues. The CDR3 DNA reads as TGTGCCAGCAGCTTATTCGACAGGGTAGGGGAAAAACTGTTTTTT. The encoded protein is CASSLFDRVGEKLFF.

A single count supports this clone. This rearrangement joins TRBV5-5 to TRBJ1-2; tentative D call: TRBD1 (5 bases). The length of the CDR3 is 14 residues. Germline CDR1 reads SGHKS; CDR2 reads YYEKEE (reference sequence). The ends were cut back, 2 bases at V and 6 bases at J, with 14 bases in the middle. DNA for the CDR3: TGTGCCAGCAGCTTCTCCGGGGGAGGAGATGGCTACACCTTC. Translated: CASSFSGGGDGYTF.

J is TRBJ1-5 and V is TRBV28; D perhaps matches TRBD1 (6 bases). CDR3 length: 16 amino acids. The germline V gene encodes CDR1 MDHEN and CDR2 SYDVKM. V was trimmed by 2 bases and J by 4 bases, leaving 15 bases between them. The CDR3 DNA sequence: TGTGCCAGCAGTTTACCCCCAGGGGCAGGGAATCAGCCCCAGCATTTT. This translates into CASSLPPGAGNQPQHF.

The count of this clone is one. The genes are TRBV7-2 and TRBJ1-5; 9 positions agree with TRBD1. This CDR3 region has 16 residues. CDR1 is SGHTA, CDR2 FQGNSA, per germline. After removal of 1 base from V and 4 bases from J, the junction contained 5 bases not matched to a gene. The DNA for the CDR3 is TGTGCCAGCAGCTTAGGAGGGGACAGGGTTAATCAGCCCCAGCATTTT. As protein: CASSLGGDRVNQPQHF.

This clone was recorded only once. V gene TRBV15 combines with J gene TRBJ1-6; no definite D call. Trimming removed 1 base from V and 7 bases from J, with 11 bases in between. Germline-derived CDR1 and CDR2 are LNHNV and YYDKDF (reference sequence). There are 15 residues in the CDR3. The CDR3 DNA reads TGTGCCACCAGCAGAGTTATAGGAGCGAATTCACCCCTCCACTTT. Encoded protein: CATSRVIGANSPLHF.

This rearrangement joins TRBV2 to TRBJ1-3; D is possibly TRBD1 (6 bases). The length of the CDR3 is 16 residues. V lost 5 bases and J 4 bases, leaving 18 bases between the germline ends. Germline-derived CDR1 and CDR2 are SNHLY and FYNNEI. The CDR3 is CASSTQGNPLGNTIYF. The DNA for the CDR3 is TGTGCCAGCAGTACACAGGGTAACCCGCTGGGAAACACCATATATTTT.

This clone occurred a few times. This chain uses TRBV14 with TRBJ2-3; D might be TRBD1 (6 bases). Per the germline V gene, CDR1 is SGHDN and CDR2 is FVKESK. Trimming stripped 1 base from V and 2 bases from J, with 22 bases between. This CDR3 region has 19 residues. CDR3 region: CASSQGGLGLTQYTDTQYF. CDR3 coding DNA: TGTGCCAGCAGCCAAGGGGGGCTAGGATTGACACAATACACAGATACGCAGTATTTT.

In the case of this clone: Since no conserved phenylalanine or tryptophan closes the CDR3, a read error is the likely cause. The V and J genes are TRBV30 and TRBJ1-2; D ambiguous. The V end lost 5 bases, the J end lost 8 bases, and 15 bases lay between the germline ends. Germline V gene data show CDR1 as GTSNPN and CDR2 as SVGIG (reference sequence). This CDR3 is 12 amino acids long. The CDR3 here is CAWLTGKEGYTL. CDR3 sequence (DNA): TGTGCCTGGCTAACCGGGAAGGAAGGCTACACCCTC.

The chain uses TRBV4-1 and TRBJ1-4; 7 positions agree with TRBD1. Unmatched junction bases numbered 10, after V lost 4 bases and J lost 2 bases. Per the germline V gene, CDR1 is MGHRA and CDR2 is YSYEKL. This CDR3 spans 17 amino acids. The DNA for the CDR3 is TGCGCCAGCAGCCTACAGGGGTTAGGTGGGACTAATGAAAAACTGTTTTTT. It codes for CASSLQGLGGTNEKLFF.

The chain links TRBV11-2 to TRBJ2-1; 8 bases align to TRBD1. The CDR3 is made up of 14 amino acids. Germline lookup yields CDR1 SGHAT and CDR2 FQNNGV. Trimming removed 5 bases from V and 9 bases from J; junction bases left unmatched: 9. The CDR3 DNA reads TGTGCCAGCAGCCCGGACAGGGTGAAGGGTGAGCAGTTCTTC. Protein: CASSPDRVKGEQFF. Variable domain in full (rest from reference TRBV11-2 and TRBJ2-1): EAGVAQSPRYKIIEKRQSVAFWCNPISGHATLYWYQQILGQGPKLLIQFQNNGVVDDSQLPKDRFSAERLKGVDSTLKIQPAKLEDSAVYLCASSPDRVKGEQFFGPGTRLTVL.

A single count supports this clone. This sequence joins TRBV6-1 and TRBJ1-1, with D hard to call. V shed 6 bases and J shed 0 bases, with 14 bases lying between them. The CDR3 length is 15 residues. CDR1 is MNHNS, CDR2 SASEGT, per germline. CDR3 in amino acids: CASSAHRNMNTEAFF. In DNA, the CDR3 is TGTGCCAGCAGCGCCCACAGAAACATGAACACTGAAGCTTTCTTT.

The chain uses TRBV5-1 and TRBJ2-1; no clear D. The V and J ends lost 4 bases and 4 bases respectively, with 18 bases between them. Germline values: CDR1 SGHRS, CDR2 YFSETQ. The CDR3 extends over 16 amino acids. In DNA form, the CDR3 reads TGCGCCAGCAGCCCCCTACCTTCTGATAGATACAATGAGCAGTTCTTC. This encodes CASSPLPSDRYNEQFF.

This clone was detected only a few times. This chain joins TRBV6-1 and TRBJ2-3; D possibly corresponds to TRBD2 (6 bases). Trimming took off 6 bases at V and 4 bases at J, with 17 bases between the two ends. Per the germline V gene, CDR1 is MNHNS and CDR2 is SASEGT. The CDR3 runs to 15 residues. The CDR3 nucleotides are TGTGCCAGCAGCCTTACCGGGACTCAGGCAGATACGCAGTATTTT. It translates to CASSLTGTQADTQYF.

This chain links TRBV5-4 with TRBJ1-4; 10 bases agree with TRBD1. Germline lookup yields CDR1 SGHNT and CDR2 YYREEE (reference sequence). J was trimmed by 8 bases and V by 5 bases; bases with no gene match: 3. The CDR3 covers 13 residues. For the CDR3, the DNA is TGTGCCAGCAGTTGGGACAGGGGCGAAAAACTGTTTTTT. Translation: CASSWDRGEKLFF. Combining the CDR3 with reference TRBV5-4 and TRBJ1-4 gives the whole variable domain ETGVTQSPTHLIKTRGQQVTLRCSSQSGHNTVSWYQQALGQGPQFIFQYYREEENGRGNFPPRFSGLQFPNYSSELNVNALELDDSALYLCASSWDRGEKLFFGSGTQLSVL.

This clone was detected once. V gene TRBV30 combines with J gene TRBJ1-2, with D tentatively TRBD1 (5 bases). The CDR3 has 11 residues. V lost 7 bases and J 5 bases, leaving 11 bases between the germline ends. Germline assignment: CDR1 GTSNPN and CDR2 SVGIG (reference sequence). The CDR3 DNA sequence: TGTGCCTTGACAGAAGGGTATGGCTACACCTTC. As protein: CALTEGYGYTF.

The chain uses TRBV6-1 and TRBJ2-3; the D is unclear. CDR3 length: 14 residues. V dropped 4 bases and J dropped 2 bases, with 10 bases sitting between them. Germline assignment: CDR1 MNHNS and CDR2 SASEGT. This CDR3 is CASSAPRDTDTQYF. As DNA, the CDR3 is TGTGCCAGCAGTGCACCTAGAGACACAGATACGCAGTATTTT.

The chain carries TRBV15 and TRBJ2-1; D is unclear. Per germline, CDR1 LNHNV and CDR2 YYDKDF (reference sequence). Between the trimmed V and J ends, which lost 0 bases and 8 bases, there was a span of 14 bases. The CDR3 is 15 residues long. The DNA for the CDR3 is TGTGCCACCAGCAGAGATCCCGGTGTGGTAGATGAGCAGTTCTTC. It codes for CATSRDPGVVDEQFF.

V and J are TRBV9 and TRBJ1-1, with D uncertain. The CDR3 loop spans 14 amino acids. V was trimmed by 0 bases and J by 6 bases, leaving 12 bases between them. The germline CDR1 and CDR2 sequences are SGDLS and YYNGEE. The CDR3 region has the DNA TGTGCCAGCAGCGTAGGACTGGGTCGGGCTGAAGCTTTCTTT. Protein product: CASSVGLGRAEAFF.

The chain joins TRBV30 to TRBJ2-5, with 7 bases matching TRBD2. In germline, CDR1 is GTSNPN, CDR2 SVGIG (reference sequence). CDR3 length: 15 amino acids. Losses at the gene ends were 0 bases for V and 9 bases for J; bases not matched to a gene: 13. The CDR3 sequence is CAWSVDRDYRGAQYF. CDR3 bases: TGTGCCTGGAGTGTAGACCGGGACTACCGAGGGGCCCAGTACTTC.

The gene calls are TRBV11-3 and TRBJ2-1; 11 bases map to TRBD2. The J segment lost 5 bases and the V segment lost 4 bases, leaving 7 bases of the junction unmatched. The CDR3 loop spans 16 amino acids. CDR1 SGHNT and CDR2 YENEEA come from the germline V gene. The CDR3 region is CASSSRTSGPNNEQFF. Written as DNA, the CDR3 is TGTGCCAGCAGCTCCCGGACTAGCGGGCCCAACAATGAGCAGTTCTTC.